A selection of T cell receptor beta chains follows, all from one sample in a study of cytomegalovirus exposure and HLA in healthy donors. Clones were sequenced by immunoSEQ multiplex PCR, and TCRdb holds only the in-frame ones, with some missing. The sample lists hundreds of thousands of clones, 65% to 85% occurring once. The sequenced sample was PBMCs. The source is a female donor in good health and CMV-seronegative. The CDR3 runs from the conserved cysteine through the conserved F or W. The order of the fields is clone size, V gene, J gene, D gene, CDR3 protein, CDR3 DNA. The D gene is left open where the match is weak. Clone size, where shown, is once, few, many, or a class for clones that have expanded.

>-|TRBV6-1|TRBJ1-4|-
CASRGVGGAMEKLFF
TGTGCCAGCAGGGGCGTGGGGGGGGCAATGGAAAAACTGTTTTTT
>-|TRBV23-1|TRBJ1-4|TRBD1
CASSQPQGASVKGEKLFF
TGCGCCAGCAGTCAGCCTCAGGGGGCAAGCGTAAAAGGTGAAAAACTGTTTTTT
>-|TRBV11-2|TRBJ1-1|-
CASSHGPATGSPEAFF
TGTGCCAGCAGCCACGGACCGGCTACAGGGAGCCCTGAAGCTTTCTTT
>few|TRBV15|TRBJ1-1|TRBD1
CATSREQGADTEAFF
TGTGCCACCAGCAGAGAACAGGGGGCGGACACTGAAGCTTTCTTT
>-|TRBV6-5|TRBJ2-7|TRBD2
CASSYRGGWTYEQYF
TGTGCCAGCAGTTACCGGGGGGGGTGGACCTACGAGCAGTACTTC
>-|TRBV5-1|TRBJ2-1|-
CASSPDRGYNEQFF
TGCGCCAGCAGCCCCGACCGGGGGTACAATGAGCAGTTCTTC
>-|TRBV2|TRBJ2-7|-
CASSGIGWTDTYEQYF
TGTGCCAGCAGTGGAATAGGTTGGACAGATACCTACGAGCAGTACTTC
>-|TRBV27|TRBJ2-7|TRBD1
CASSHGQDYEQYF
TGTGCCAGCAGTCATGGACAGGACTACGAGCAGTACTTC
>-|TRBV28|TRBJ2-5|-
CASIPGVGRRRVSETQYF
TGTGCCAGCATCCCCGGGGTAGGGAGACGTCGTGTGTCGGAGACCCAGTACTTC
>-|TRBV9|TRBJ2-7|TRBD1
CASSVAGTGGPPYEQYF
TGTGCCAGCAGCGTAGCGGGGACAGGGGGACCCCCCTACGAGCAGTACTTC
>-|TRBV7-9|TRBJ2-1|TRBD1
CASSLSPTGERNEQFF
TGTGCCAGCAGCTTAAGTCCGACAGGGGAGAGGAATGAGCAGTTCTTC
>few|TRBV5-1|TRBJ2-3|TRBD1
CASSLFGTGSHSASTDTQYF
TGCGCCAGCAGCTTGTTCGGGACAGGGAGCCACAGTGCTAGCACAGATACGCAGTATTTT
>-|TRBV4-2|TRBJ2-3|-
CASSQEQAPITDTQYF
TGTGCCAGCAGCCAAGAGCAAGCCCCGATCACAGATACGCAGTATTTT
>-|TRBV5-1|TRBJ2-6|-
CASSSRSSGANVLTF
TGCGCCAGCAGCTCCCGTTCCTCTGGGGCCAACGTCCTGACTTTC
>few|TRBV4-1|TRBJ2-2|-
CASSIQGGREWTGELFF
TGCGCCAGCAGCATTCAAGGTGGCAGGGAATGGACCGGGGAGCTGTTTTTT
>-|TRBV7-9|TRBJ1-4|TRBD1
CASSLATGVEKLFF
TGTGCCAGCAGCTTAGCGACAGGGGTTGAAAAACTGTTTTTT
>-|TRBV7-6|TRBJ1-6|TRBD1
CASSFRQGDSPLHF
TGTGCCAGCAGCTTTCGGCAGGGGGATTCACCCCTCCACTTT
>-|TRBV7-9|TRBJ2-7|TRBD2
CASSPGTSGKSYEQYF
TGTGCCAGCAGCCCCGGGACTAGCGGTAAATCCTACGAGCAGTACTTC
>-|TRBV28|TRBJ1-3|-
CASSLSRVRGNTIYF
TGTGCCAGCAGTTTATCCAGGGTCCGTGGAAACACCATATATTTT
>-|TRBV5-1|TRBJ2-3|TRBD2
CASSLPGLAGGSLDTQYF
TGCGCCAGCAGCTTACCGGGACTAGCGGGAGGGTCTCTCGATACGCAGTATTTT
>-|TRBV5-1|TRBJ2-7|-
CASSSRTHTYEQYF
TGCGCCAGCAGCTCGAGGACTCATACTTACGAGCAGTACTTC
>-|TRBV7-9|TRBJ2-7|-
CSSSLSSYEQYF
TGTTCCAGCAGCTTATCCAGCTACGAGCAGTACTTC
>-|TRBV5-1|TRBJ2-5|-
CASSLGTYQETQYF
TGCGCCAGCAGCTTAGGGACTTACCAAGAGACCCAGTACTTC
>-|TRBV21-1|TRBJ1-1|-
CASSKREEENTEAFF
TGTGCCAGCAGCAAGAGGGAAGAAGAGAACACTGAAGCTTTCTTT
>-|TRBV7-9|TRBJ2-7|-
CASSLNQGQLAYEQYF
TGTGCCAGCAGCCTGAACCAGGGGCAACTCGCCTACGAGCAGTACTTC
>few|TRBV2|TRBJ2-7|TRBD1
CASSEALLVPGTGYYEQYF
TGTGCCAGCAGTGAAGCCCTATTGGTCCCCGGGACAGGGTACTACGAGCAGTACTTC
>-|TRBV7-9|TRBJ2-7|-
CSSSSSRGPYEQYF
TGTTCCAGCAGCTCTTCCAGGGGACCCTACGAGCAGTACTTC
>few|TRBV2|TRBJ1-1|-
CASGEAMNTEAFF
TGTGCCAGCGGGGAGGCCATGAACACTGAAGCTTTCTTT
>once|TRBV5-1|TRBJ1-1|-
CASSPDRLNTEAFF
TGCGCCAGCAGCCCGGACAGACTGAACACTGAAGCTTTCTTT
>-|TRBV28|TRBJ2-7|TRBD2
CASSFVGGRARIPYEQYF
TGTGCCAGCAGTTTTGTTGGCGGGAGGGCCAGGATACCCTACGAGCAGTACTTC
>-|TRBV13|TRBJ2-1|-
CASIKSGNNEQFF
TGTGCCAGCATCAAGTCGGGGAACAATGAGCAGTTCTTC
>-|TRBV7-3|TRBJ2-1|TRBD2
CASSPRASGNGQFF
TGTGCCAGCAGCCCACGGGCTAGCGGCAATGGGCAGTTCTTC
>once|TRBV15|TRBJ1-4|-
CATSRAVRGEKLFF
TGTGCCACCAGCAGGGCCGTGCGGGGTGAAAAACTGTTTTTT
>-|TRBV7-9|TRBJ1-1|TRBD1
CASSSSPGQGTEAFF
TGTGCCAGCAGCTCATCTCCGGGACAGGGCACTGAAGCTTTCTTT
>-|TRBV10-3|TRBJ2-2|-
CAISREQSYTGELFF
TGTGCCATCAGTCGGGAGCAGAGTTACACCGGGGAGCTGTTTTTT
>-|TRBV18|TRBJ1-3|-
CASSPVRGTGNTIYF
TGTGCCAGCTCACCGGTAAGGGGCACTGGAAACACCATATATTTT
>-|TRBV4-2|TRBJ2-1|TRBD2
CASSQEIAGGNNEQFF
TGTGCCAGCAGCCAAGAAATAGCGGGAGGGAACAATGAGCAGTTCTTC
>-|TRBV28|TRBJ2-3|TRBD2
CASSPGGLAGADTQYF
TGTGCCAGCAGCCCGGGGGGACTAGCGGGTGCAGATACGCAGTATTTT
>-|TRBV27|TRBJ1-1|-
CASSFLGAAFF
TGTGCCAGCAGTTTCTTAGGGGCGGCTTTCTTT
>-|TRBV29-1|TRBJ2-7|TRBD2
CSVELTAGDLYEQYF
TGCAGCGTTGAACTGACAGCGGGAGATCTCTACGAGCAGTACTTC
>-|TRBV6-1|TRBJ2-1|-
CATNVGALYNEQFF
TGTGCCACCAATGTAGGGGCTCTATACAATGAGCAGTTCTTC
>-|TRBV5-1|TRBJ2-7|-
CASSLFQSSYEQYF
TGCGCCAGCAGCTTGTTCCAGTCCTCCTACGAGCAGTACTTC
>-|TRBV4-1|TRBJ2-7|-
CASSQENRKNEQYF
TGCGCCAGCAGCCAAGAGAACAGGAAAAACGAGCAGTACTTC
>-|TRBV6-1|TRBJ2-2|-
CASTGVSRAGELFF
TGTGCCAGCACGGGTGTTAGCCGCGCCGGGGAGCTGTTTTTT